The rows below give T cell receptor beta chains drawn from one sample of a study of vaccination effects on CD4 cells after COVID-19. No antigen has been assigned to these receptors. Profiled with immunoSEQ multiplex PCR; TCRdb holds only in-frame clones, not every one. The sample has around 50,000 clones; over 60% are singletons. This specimen consisted of CD4+ T cells from PBMCs cultured without peptide, obtained after COVID-19 vaccination. Receptor source: a human donor who had a prior SARS-CoV-2 infection. CDR3s include the opening cysteine and the closing phenylalanine or tryptophan. The order of the fields is CDR3 DNA, CDR3 protein, D gene, J gene, V gene, clone size. D genes are given only for firm matches. Some rows have no size entry. The others give once, few or many, or a class for an expanded clone.

TGTGCCAGCAGCTTTAGCGGGGGTGGAGATACGCAGTATTTT CASSFSGGGDTQYF TRBD2 TRBJ2-3 TRBV7-9 once
TGTGCCAGCAGTACCCCAGGTTCTACCCACGAGCAGTACTTC CASSTPGSTHEQYF - TRBJ2-7 TRBV28 -
TGTGCCTGGAGTTACCTTTCTGGTGAAAAACTGTTTTTT CAWSYLSGEKLFF - TRBJ1-4 TRBV30 -
TGTGCCAGCAGCGCCTCCCGTGGATCCTCGATTAGCACAGATACGCAGTATTTT CASSASRGSSISTDTQYF - TRBJ2-3 TRBV9 -
TGTGCCAGCAGCACTGGCCCTACAAGGAACACCGGGGAGCTGTTTTTT CASSTGPTRNTGELFF - TRBJ2-2 TRBV5-5 once
TGTGCCAGCAGTTACGGCGGGTCTGGGGCCAACGTCCTGACTTTC CASSYGGSGANVLTF - TRBJ2-6 TRBV6-2/TRBV6-3 -
TGTGCCAGCAGTGAAGCAACAGGGGTTCCGGAGACCCAGTACTTC CASSEATGVPETQYF TRBD1 TRBJ2-5 TRBV2 few
TGTGCCAGCAGTTATCAATCCGGGGCCAACGTCCTGACTTTC CASSYQSGANVLTF - TRBJ2-6 TRBV6-5 -
TGTGCCAGCAGCGTTCGGCCCTGGGGCCCTAGCGGGGGTTCCACCGGGGAGCTGTTTTTT CASSVRPWGPSGGSTGELFF TRBD2 TRBJ2-2 TRBV9 -
TGTGCCAGCAGCTCCGGGACGTGGGGCTACACCTTC CASSSGTWGYTF - TRBJ1-2 TRBV12-3/TRBV12-4 -
TGCGCCAGCAGTCCCAGGGGTACGAACACCGGGGAGCTGTTTTTT CASSPRGTNTGELFF - TRBJ2-2 TRBV5-1 large
TGCGCCAGCAGCCCACAGGGAGAGACCCAGTACTTC CASSPQGETQYF - TRBJ2-5 TRBV5-1 -
TGTGCCACCAGTTCCTCCAACATTTTGCGGCATCCCCTTGGGGATACGCAGTATTTT CATSSSNILRHPLGDTQYF - TRBJ2-3 TRBV24-1 -
TGTGCCAGCAGTGAATATTCAGAGACCCAGTACTTC CASSEYSETQYF - TRBJ2-5 TRBV25-1 -
TGCGCCAGCAGCCCGGGACAGCCTGGAAACACCATATATTTT CASSPGQPGNTIYF TRBD1 TRBJ1-3 TRBV5-1 -
TGTGCCAGCTCACCTCTTACGGGGAATGAGCAGTTCTTC CASSPLTGNEQFF - TRBJ2-1 TRBV18 -
TGTGCCAGCAGCGTAGCTCCAGGCGAGGGACTGTTTTTT CASSVAPGEGLFF - TRBJ1-4 TRBV7-2 once
TGTGCCAGCAGACAACTAGCGGCCACCAACAATGAGCAGTTCTTC CASRQLAATNNEQFF TRBD2 TRBJ2-1 TRBV3-1/TRBV3-2 -